Included here is one TCR beta chain sequence, with context. The sample belongs to a study of T cell changes during pregnancy in multiple sclerosis. Assay used: immunoSEQ multiplex PCR; TCRdb lists only in-frame clones, some missing. The table has roughly 93,000 clones, 85% to 95% seen once. The ends lost 5 bases at V and 8 bases at J; junction bases unmatched: 6. The CDR3 runs 13 residues. Germline CDR1 is SEHNR and CDR2 is FQNEAQ (reference sequence). Sequenced here: peripheral blood, sampled before pregnancy. This clonotype was obtained from a female donor with multiple sclerosis, enrolled in a pregnancy study. The chain has TRBV7-9 and TRBJ1-1; 9 bases match TRBD1. In nucleotides, the CDR3 is TGTGCCAGCAGCCATCCGGGACAGGGCGAAGCTTTCTTT. This codes for CASSHPGQGEAFF.